Below, one T cell receptor beta chain is given with its context. The target of this receptor is not known. The sample holds no much larger clone one base away, and base qualities are not on file. These data belong to a study of T cells after yellow fever vaccination (dated by TCRdb to between 2019 and 2020). Background on the whole study: The SMART-Seq v4 Ultra Low Input RNA kit was used to prepare libraries from fractions with low cell numbers. To track T-cell clones before and after primary and booster YFV17D yellow fever vaccination, bulk TCR alpha and beta repertoires were sequenced longitudinally. Two healthy male donors, one aged 18 to 30 and one aged 30 to 40 years, made up the cohort. Bulk PBMC replicates and cell subsets were isolated from blood drawn at multiple timepoints before and after both primary and secondary immunization.

Study-wide findings and limitations: A small share of clonotypes occurred in both CD4 and CD8 compartments, likely arising from convergent recombination. After the booster, most clones that had expanded after primary vaccination were detected again (around 96% of CD4 and about 88% of CD8), suggesting broad maintenance of memory. Computational filtering was required because FACS-sorted repertoires could contain abundant contaminating clonotypes from the bulk population. Compared with the primary T-cell response, the secondary T-cell response was faster but weaker, reaching its peak on day 5 rather than on day 15. Because only a couple of donors were included in the study, the extent to which the findings can be generalized is limited.

Synthesis of TCR cDNA relied on 5'RACE template switching, a step that introduced a universal primer site along with unique molecular identifiers. cDNA synthesis was primed from both the TCR alpha and TCR beta constant segments. Library amplification involved two PCR steps, and the second step added sample barcodes and sequencing adapters. Sequencing of libraries was performed on Illumina HiSeq 2500 (2x100 bp) or NovaSeq (2x150 bp). The authors' analysis ran thus. Demultiplexing of reads and collapsing into UMI consensus sequences were performed with MIGEC, and V(D)J alignment was carried out with MiXCR. Vaccine-responding clonotypes were defined with edgeR using replicate PBMC samples, requiring FDR below 0.01 and a log2 fold change above 5 up to day 15. Each bulk clonotype received a CD4 or CD8 identity based on whether the sequenced CD4 or CD8 repertoire contained that clonotype at higher abundance. The raw public data were reprocessed by TCRdb itself: fastp quality trimming at Q25, MiXCR clonotype calling, in-frame beta chains only. All rows with the same CDR3 protein become a single entry with the most common DNA and genes. TCRdb's processing, not the authors', yielded these V and J calls. In this sample the table shows 450,000 to 550,000 distinct CDR3 sequences, under 25% of which occur a single time. 13% to 15% of the sample is in the top ten clones.

V is trimmed back by 3 bases and J by 7 bases, and the junction contains 7 bases that no gene match accounts for. For CDR1 and CDR2, the germline V gene lists MDHEN and SYDVKM. From the cysteine through the phenylalanine, the CDR3 covers 14 amino acids. Of all the DNA, just the CDR3 is kept, 42 bases in frame from base 1. What the treatment or condition label conveys for this sample: live attenuated yellow fever vaccine strain. At each blood-draw timepoint, two biological replicates of bulk PBMCs were collected. A standard Ficoll-Paque protocol was used to isolate PBMCs from peripheral blood. TriZol was used to extract RNA from bulk PBMCs, from CD4 and CD8 fractions, and from dextramer-positive and dextramer-negative fractions.

The sequence links TRBV28 to TRBJ2-3, with 7 central nucleotides matching TRBD2. The sample here was PBMCs, taken 15 days after the yellow fever booster vaccination. The source is a man between 25 and 39 years old who received the YFV17D yellow fever vaccine. The base sequence is TGTGCCAGCAGTTTTAGACTAGCCCCGCATACGCAGTATTTT. It encodes CASSFRLAPHTQYF.